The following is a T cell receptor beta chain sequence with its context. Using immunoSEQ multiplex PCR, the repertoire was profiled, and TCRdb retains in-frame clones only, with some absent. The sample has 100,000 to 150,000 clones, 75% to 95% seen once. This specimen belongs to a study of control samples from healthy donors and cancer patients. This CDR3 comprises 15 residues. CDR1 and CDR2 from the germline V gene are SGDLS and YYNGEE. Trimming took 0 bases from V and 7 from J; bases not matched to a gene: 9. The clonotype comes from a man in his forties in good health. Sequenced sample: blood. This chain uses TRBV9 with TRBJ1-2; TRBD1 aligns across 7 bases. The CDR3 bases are TGTGCCAGCAGCGTAGAGGAAAGGGGGCTGCGTGGCTACACCTTC. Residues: CASSVEERGLRGYTF.